Below are 14 T cell receptor beta chains sequenced from a single sample in a study of blood T cell repertoires in COVID-19. Some clones are missing from TCRdb's copy, which holds only in-frame ones; the method was immunoSEQ multiplex PCR. The sample holds roughly 300,000 clones; approximately 92% are singletons and the top ten take 6.5% to 8%. Material for sequencing was peripheral blood. These receptors were taken from a woman in her twenties or thirties with COVID-19, enrolled during active disease.

The V call is TRBV5-4, the J call TRBJ1-2; 7 bases align to TRBD1. After removal of 1 base from V and 4 bases from J, the junction contained 1 base not matched to a gene. Germline assignment: CDR1 SGHNT and CDR2 YYREEE (reference sequence). The CDR3 has 13 residues. The CDR3 nucleotides are TGTGCCAGCAGCTTGCGGGACAGCTATGGCTACACCTTC. It codes for CASSLRDSYGYTF.

The J gene is TRBJ1-6, the V gene TRBV30; D unclear. V was pared by 4 bases and J by 11 bases, with 15 bases between. Germline-derived CDR1 and CDR2 are GTSNPN and SVGIG (reference sequence). The CDR3 loop spans 13 amino acids. CDR3 in amino acids: CAWMGPGGPPLHF. The CDR3 bases are TGTGCCTGGATGGGTCCGGGAGGGCCACCCCTCCACTTT.

The rearrangement joins TRBV18 to TRBJ2-1; D is unclear. Germline CDR1 and CDR2: KGHSH and LQKENI. Trimming cost V 4 bases and J 9 bases, with 16 bases left between them. CDR3 length: 14 amino acids. The CDR3 spells CASSRSLNPPEQFF. DNA of the CDR3: TGTGCCAGCTCACGTTCTCTAAACCCTCCTGAGCAGTTCTTC.

The chain's CDR3 is CASSLRGQGGHEQFF. The DNA for the CDR3 is TGCGCCAGCAGCTTGCGTGGACAGGGGGGCCATGAGCAGTTCTTC. This sequence joins TRBV5-1 and TRBJ2-1; 10 nucleotides align to TRBD1. Per germline, CDR1 SGHRS and CDR2 YFSETQ. Germline trimming cut 1 base from V and 8 bases from J; bases unmatched to any gene: 6. The CDR3 spans 15 residues.

This clone showed up just once. The chain has TRBV5-1 and TRBJ2-4; maybe TRBD2 (5 bases). The CDR3 length is 16 residues. Germline V gene lookup returns CDR1 SGHRS and CDR2 YFSETQ. The V end lost 0 bases, the J end lost 0 bases, and 10 bases lay between the germline ends. CDR3 nucleotides: TGCGCCAGCAGCTTGGGAGTAGCGATAGCCAAAAACATTCAGTACTTC. Translated, it gives CASSLGVAIAKNIQYF. Looking up the rest from reference TRBV5-1 and TRBJ2-4 gives the full variable domain: KAGVTQTPRYLIKTRGQQVTLSCSPISGHRSVSWYQQTPGQGLQFLFEYFSETQRNKGNFPGRFSGRQFSNSRSEMNVSTLELGDSALYLCASSLGVAIAKNIQYFGAGTRLSVL.

V gene TRBV12-3 or TRBV12-4 combines with J gene TRBJ2-1; D perhaps matches TRBD2 (5 bases). V was cut by 6 bases and J by 7 bases, with 13 bases left in between. The CDR3 extends over 13 amino acids. The CDR3: CASRNSGSNEQFF. CDR3 nucleotide sequence: TGTGCCAGCAGGAATTCGGGGTCAAATGAGCAGTTCTTC.

The chain joins TRBV18 to TRBJ1-1; D ambiguous. In germline, CDR1 is KGHSH, CDR2 LQKENI. Deletions cut 3 bases from V and 0 bases from J, with 14 bases between. The CDR3 spans 16 residues. CDR3 region: CASSPPRGILNTEAFF. CDR3 bases: TGTGCCAGCTCACCCCCCCGAGGGATCTTGAACACTGAAGCTTTCTTT.

The chain combines TRBV3-1 (or the pseudogene TRBV3-2) with TRBJ2-5; D gene uncertain. CDR1 and CDR2 from the germline V gene are LGHDT and YNNKEL (reference sequence). This CDR3 has 12 residues. Trimming removed 2 bases at V and 4 bases at J, with 5 bases between. CDR3 loop: CASSQFLETQYF. The CDR3 DNA reads as TGTGCCAGCAGCCAATTTCTAGAGACCCAGTACTTC.

The rearrangement links TRBV2 to TRBJ1-4, with TRBD1 identical over 12 bases. The CDR3 has 17 residues. Germline CDR1 SNHLY, CDR2 FYNNEI. V lost 6 bases to trimming and J lost 4 bases; unmatched junction nucleotides: 9. The CDR3, as DNA: TGTGCCAGCAGAGCCGGGACAGGGGGCTCGTTTAATGAAAAACTGTTTTTT. It encodes CASRAGTGGSFNEKLFF.

This chain joins TRBV6-1 and TRBJ1-1, with a tentative D call TRBD1 (6 bases). The CDR3 sequence is 17 residues long. With 2 bases removed from V and 5 bases from J, the gap between germline ends came to 21 bases. The germline V gene encodes CDR1 MNHNS and CDR2 SASEGT. The CDR3 nucleotides read TGTGCCAGCAGTGAAATCCTCGTGCAGGGGCGAGGGACTGAAGCTTTCTTT. This sequence encodes CASSEILVQGRGTEAFF.

About this clone: Relative to the germline gene, one junction end is altered; a read error may explain this. This chain joins TRBV15 and TRBJ1-2, with D unresolved. This CDR3 contains 16 residues. The germline CDR1 and CDR2 sequences are LNHNV and YYDKDF (reference sequence). The CDR3 loop is CATSGDRTSGVYGYTF. Here the CDR3 DNA reads TGTGCCACCAGCGGAGACCGGACCTCCGGGGTCTATGGCTACACCTTC.

The chain is built from TRBV10-3 and TRBJ2-1; 11 bases are a match to TRBD2. This CDR3 is built from 17 residues. The trim removed 3 bases at V and 5 bases at J, leaving 9 bases unmatched. Germline assignment: CDR1 ENHRY and CDR2 SYGVKD. The CDR3 sequence is CAISETLGTSGNNEQFF. DNA for the CDR3: TGTGCCATCAGTGAAACCCTGGGGACTAGCGGCAACAATGAGCAGTTCTTC.

The CDR3 loop reads CASSLGVPLAAYNEQFF. CDR3 in DNA: TGTGCCAGCAGCTTAGGGGTCCCACTAGCGGCGTACAATGAGCAGTTCTTC. This chain connects TRBV7-9 to TRBJ2-1, with TRBD2 matching over 8 bases. Germline CDR1 reads SEHNR; CDR2 reads FQNEAQ (reference sequence). The V and J ends lost 1 base and 4 bases, in that order; junction bases with no gene match: 9. The CDR3 covers 17 residues.

The chain is built from TRBV10-3 and TRBJ1-1; perhaps TRBD1 as D (6 bases). V lost 8 bases to trimming and J lost 4 bases, with 17 bases between them. The germline gives CDR1 ENHRY, CDR2 SYGVKD. This CDR3 spans 14 amino acids. The CDR3 here is CAIAEWQGGTEAFF. The CDR3, as DNA: TGTGCCATCGCCGAGTGGCAAGGGGGCACTGAAGCTTTCTTT.